This T cell receptor beta chain emerged from a study of regulatory T cells in long-lasting Graves disease. Relying on iRepertoire HTBI primers and Arm-PCR of CDR3 regions, the team built TCR beta libraries. TCRdb independently ran MiXCR on the multiplex PCR reads; one entry per CDR3 protein. The sample consists of more than 300,000 distinct CDR3 sequences, around 16% of them appearing once. This CDR3 is built from 15 residues. Germline V CDR1 and CDR2: DFQATT, SNEGSKA (reference sequence). Trimming took 0 bases from V and 0 from J, leaving 10 bases between them. The time point was: newly diagnosed GD, antithyroid drugs for less than 3 months. PBMC-extracted RNA yielded the TCR library. Note on this clonotype: The antigen remains unidentified.

Overall study findings and caveats: Persistent Graves' patients had lower TCR diversity than newly diagnosed ones.

The sequences come from peripheral blood mononuclear cells (PBMCs), collected at new diagnosis, from a patient treated with antithyroid drugs. The TCR was taken from a female donor with Graves disease. J is TRBJ2-3 and V is TRBV20-1, with D perhaps TRBD1 or TRBD2 (5 bases each). Here the CDR3 DNA reads TGCAGTGCTAGAGATTGGGGGATAAGCACAGATACGCAGTATTTT. As protein: CSARDWGISTDTQYF.